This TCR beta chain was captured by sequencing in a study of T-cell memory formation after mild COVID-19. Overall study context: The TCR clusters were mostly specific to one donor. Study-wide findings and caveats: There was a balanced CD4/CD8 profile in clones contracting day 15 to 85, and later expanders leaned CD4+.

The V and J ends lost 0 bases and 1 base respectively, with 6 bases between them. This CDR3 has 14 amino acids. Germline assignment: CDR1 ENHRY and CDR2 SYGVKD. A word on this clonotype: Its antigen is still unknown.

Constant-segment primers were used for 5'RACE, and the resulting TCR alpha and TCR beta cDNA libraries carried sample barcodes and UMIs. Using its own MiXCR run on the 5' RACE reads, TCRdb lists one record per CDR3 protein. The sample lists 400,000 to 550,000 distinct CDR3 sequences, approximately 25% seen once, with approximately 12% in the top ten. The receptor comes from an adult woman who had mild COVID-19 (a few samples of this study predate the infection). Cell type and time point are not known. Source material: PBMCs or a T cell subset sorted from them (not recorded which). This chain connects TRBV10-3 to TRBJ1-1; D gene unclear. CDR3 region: CAISESGGNTEAFF. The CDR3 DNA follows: TGTGCCATCAGTGAGTCGGGCGGGAACACTGAAGCTTTCTTT.